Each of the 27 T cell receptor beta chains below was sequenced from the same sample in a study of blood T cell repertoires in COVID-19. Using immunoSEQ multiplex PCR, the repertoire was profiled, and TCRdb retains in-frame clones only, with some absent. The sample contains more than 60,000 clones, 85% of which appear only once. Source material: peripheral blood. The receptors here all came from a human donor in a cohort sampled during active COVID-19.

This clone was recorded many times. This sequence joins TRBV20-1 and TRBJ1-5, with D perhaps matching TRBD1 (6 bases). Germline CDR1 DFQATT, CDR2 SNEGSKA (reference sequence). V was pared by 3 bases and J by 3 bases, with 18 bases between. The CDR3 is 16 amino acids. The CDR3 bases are TGCAGTGCTAGTCCTGGGGGCCCTAACCTCAATCAGCCCCAGCATTTT. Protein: CSASPGGPNLNQPQHF.

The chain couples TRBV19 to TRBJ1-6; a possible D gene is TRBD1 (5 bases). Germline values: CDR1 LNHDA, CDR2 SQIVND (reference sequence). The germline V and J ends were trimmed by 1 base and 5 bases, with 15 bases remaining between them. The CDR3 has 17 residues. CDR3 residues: CASSIGRTPRDNSPLHF. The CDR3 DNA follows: TGTGCCAGTAGTATAGGTAGGACACCTAGAGATAATTCACCCCTCCACTTT.

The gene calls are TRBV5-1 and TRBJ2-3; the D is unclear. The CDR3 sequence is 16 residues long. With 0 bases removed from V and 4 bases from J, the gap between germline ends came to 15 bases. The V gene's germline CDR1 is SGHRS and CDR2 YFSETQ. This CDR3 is CASSLGSLTSPDTQYF. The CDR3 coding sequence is TGCGCCAGCAGCTTGGGTTCTCTTACAAGTCCAGATACGCAGTATTTT.

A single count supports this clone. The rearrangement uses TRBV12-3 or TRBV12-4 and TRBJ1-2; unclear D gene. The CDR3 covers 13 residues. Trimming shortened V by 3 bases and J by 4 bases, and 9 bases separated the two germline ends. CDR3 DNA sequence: TGTGCCAGCAGTTTTTCTGGCAGCTATGGCTACACCTTC. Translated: CASSFSGSYGYTF.

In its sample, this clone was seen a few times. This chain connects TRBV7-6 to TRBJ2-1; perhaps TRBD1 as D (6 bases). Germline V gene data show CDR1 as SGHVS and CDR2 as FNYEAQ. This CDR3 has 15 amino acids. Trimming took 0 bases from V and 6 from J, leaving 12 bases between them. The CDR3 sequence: CASSLARGMGNEQFF. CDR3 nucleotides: TGTGCCAGCAGCTTAGCCAGGGGAATGGGCAATGAGCAGTTCTTC.

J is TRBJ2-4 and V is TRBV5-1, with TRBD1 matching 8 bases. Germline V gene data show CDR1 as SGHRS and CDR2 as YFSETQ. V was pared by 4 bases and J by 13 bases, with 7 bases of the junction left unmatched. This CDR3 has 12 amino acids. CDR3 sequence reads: CASSKDRVFQYF. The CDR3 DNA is TGCGCCAGCAGCAAGGACAGGGTGTTCCAGTACTTC. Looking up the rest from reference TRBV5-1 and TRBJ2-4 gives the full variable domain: KAGVTQTPRYLIKTRGQQVTLSCSPISGHRSVSWYQQTPGQGLQFLFEYFSETQRNKGNFPGRFSGRQFSNSRSEMNVSTLELGDSALYLCASSKDRVFQYFGAGTRLSVL.

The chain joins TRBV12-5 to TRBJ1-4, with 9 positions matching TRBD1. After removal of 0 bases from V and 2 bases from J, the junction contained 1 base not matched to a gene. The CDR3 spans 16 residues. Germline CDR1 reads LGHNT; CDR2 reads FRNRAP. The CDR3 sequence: CASGLVQGATNEKLFF. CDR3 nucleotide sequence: TGTGCTAGTGGTTTGGTACAGGGGGCCACTAATGAAAAACTGTTTTTT.

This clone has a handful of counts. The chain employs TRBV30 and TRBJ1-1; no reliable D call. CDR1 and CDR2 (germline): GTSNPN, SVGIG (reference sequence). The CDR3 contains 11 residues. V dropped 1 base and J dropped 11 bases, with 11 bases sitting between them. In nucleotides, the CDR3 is TGTGCCTGGAGTGACCCAGGCTGGGCTTTCTTT. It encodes CAWSDPGWAFF.

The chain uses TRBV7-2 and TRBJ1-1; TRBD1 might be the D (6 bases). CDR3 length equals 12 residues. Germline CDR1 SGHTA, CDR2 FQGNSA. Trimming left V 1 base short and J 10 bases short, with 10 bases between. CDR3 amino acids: CASSLEGTRAFF. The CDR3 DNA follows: TGTGCCAGCAGCTTAGAAGGGACACGAGCTTTCTTT.

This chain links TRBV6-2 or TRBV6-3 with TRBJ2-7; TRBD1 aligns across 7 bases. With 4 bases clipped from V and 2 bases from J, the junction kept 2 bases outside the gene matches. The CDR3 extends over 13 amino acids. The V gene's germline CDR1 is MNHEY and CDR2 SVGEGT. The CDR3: CASSLTGTYEQYF. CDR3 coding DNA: TGTGCCAGCAGTTTGACAGGGACCTACGAGCAGTACTTC.

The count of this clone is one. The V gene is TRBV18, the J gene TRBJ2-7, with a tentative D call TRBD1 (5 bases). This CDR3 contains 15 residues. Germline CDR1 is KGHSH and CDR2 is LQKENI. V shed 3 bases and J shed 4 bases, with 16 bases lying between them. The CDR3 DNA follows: TGTGCCAGCTCACCGGGAACAGGCTTCCCATACGAGCAGTACTTC. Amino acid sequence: CASSPGTGFPYEQYF. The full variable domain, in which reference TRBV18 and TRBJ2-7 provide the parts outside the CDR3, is NAGVMQNPRHLVRRRGQEARLRCSPMKGHSHVYWYRQLPEEGLKFMVYLQKENIIDESGMPKERFSAEFPKEGPSILRIQQVVRGDSAAYFCASSPGTGFPYEQYFGPGTRLTVT.

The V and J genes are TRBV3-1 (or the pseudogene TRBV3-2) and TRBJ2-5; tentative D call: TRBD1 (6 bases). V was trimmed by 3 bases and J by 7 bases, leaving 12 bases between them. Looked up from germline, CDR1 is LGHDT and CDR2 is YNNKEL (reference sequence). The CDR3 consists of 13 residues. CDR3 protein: CASSHEGVGTQYF. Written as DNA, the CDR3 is TGTGCCAGCAGCCACGAGGGGGTTGGGACCCAGTACTTC.

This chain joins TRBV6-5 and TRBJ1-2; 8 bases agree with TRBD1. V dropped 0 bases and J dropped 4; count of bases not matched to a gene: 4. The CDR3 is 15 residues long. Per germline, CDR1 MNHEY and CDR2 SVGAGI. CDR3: CASSYSQGGSYGYTF. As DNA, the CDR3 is TGTGCCAGCAGTTACTCACAGGGGGGATCCTATGGCTACACCTTC.

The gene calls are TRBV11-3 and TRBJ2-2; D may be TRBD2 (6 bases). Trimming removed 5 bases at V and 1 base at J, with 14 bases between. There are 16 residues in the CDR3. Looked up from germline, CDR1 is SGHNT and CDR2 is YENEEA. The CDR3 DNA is TGTGCCAGCAGCCCCCGACTAGAGGTGAACACCGGGGAGCTGTTTTTT. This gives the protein CASSPRLEVNTGELFF.

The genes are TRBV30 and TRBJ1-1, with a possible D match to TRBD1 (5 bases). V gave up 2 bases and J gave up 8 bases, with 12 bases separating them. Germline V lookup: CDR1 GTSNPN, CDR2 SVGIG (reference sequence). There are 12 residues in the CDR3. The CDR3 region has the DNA TGTGCCTGGAGTCTATTGGGGCTCGAAGCTTTCTTT. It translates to CAWSLLGLEAFF.

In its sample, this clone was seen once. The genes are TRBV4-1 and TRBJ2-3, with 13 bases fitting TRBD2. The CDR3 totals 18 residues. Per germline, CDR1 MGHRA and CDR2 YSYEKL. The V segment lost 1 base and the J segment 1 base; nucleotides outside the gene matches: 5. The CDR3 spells CASSQGVGTSGGTDTQYF. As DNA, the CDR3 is TGCGCCAGCAGCCAAGGGGTAGGGACTAGCGGGGGCACAGATACGCAGTATTTT.

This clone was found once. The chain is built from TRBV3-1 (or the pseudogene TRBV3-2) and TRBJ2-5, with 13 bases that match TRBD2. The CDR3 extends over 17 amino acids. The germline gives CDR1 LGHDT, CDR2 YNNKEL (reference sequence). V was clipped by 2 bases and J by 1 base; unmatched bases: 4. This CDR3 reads CASSQNGLAGAQETQYF. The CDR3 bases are TGTGCCAGCAGCCAAAACGGACTAGCGGGGGCCCAAGAGACCCAGTACTTC.

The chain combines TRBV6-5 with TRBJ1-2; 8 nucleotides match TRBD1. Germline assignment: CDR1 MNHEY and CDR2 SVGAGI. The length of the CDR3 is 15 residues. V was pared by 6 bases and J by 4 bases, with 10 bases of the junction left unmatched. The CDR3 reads CASSRGQQGGYGYTF. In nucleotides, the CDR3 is TGTGCCAGCAGCCGCGGCCAACAGGGGGGCTATGGCTACACCTTC.

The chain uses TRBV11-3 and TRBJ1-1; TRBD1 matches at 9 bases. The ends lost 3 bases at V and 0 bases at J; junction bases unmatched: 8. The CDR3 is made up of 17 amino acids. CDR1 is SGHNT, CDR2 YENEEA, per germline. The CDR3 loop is CASSFTGGTGVNTEAFF. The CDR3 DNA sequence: TGTGCCAGCAGCTTCACAGGGGGCACCGGCGTGAACACTGAAGCTTTCTTT.

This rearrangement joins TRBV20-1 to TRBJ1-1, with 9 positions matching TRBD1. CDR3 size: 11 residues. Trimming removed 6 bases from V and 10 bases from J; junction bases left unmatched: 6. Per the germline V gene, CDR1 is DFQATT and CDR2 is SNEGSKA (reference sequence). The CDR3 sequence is CSAPRQGVAFF. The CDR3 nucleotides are TGCAGTGCCCCACGACAGGGGGTAGCTTTCTTT.

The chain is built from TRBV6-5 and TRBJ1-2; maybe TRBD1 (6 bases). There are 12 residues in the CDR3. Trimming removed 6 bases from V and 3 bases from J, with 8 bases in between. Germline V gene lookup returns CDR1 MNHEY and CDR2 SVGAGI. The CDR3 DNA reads TGTGCCAGCAGGGACAGTTACTATGGCTACACCTTC. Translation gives CASRDSYYGYTF.

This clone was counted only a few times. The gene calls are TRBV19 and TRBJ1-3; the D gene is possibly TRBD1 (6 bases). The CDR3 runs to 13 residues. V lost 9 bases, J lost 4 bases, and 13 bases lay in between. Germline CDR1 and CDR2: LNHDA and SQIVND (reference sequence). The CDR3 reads CASSQGTGNTIYF. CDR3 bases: TGTGCCAGCTCTCAGGGGACAGGAAACACCATATATTTT.

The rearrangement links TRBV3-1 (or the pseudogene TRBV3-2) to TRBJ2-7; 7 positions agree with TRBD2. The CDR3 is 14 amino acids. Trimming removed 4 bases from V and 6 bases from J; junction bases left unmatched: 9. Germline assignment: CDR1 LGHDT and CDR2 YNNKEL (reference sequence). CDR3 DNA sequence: TGTGCCAGCAGCCCCTGGGGGGGGTTAAGCGAGCAGTACTTC. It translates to CASSPWGGLSEQYF.

The CDR3 DNA is TGTGCCAGCAGCCCCAGGCAGGGGTCATTCGAGCAGTACTTC. It is translated as CASSPRQGSFEQYF. The rearrangement joins TRBV7-6 to TRBJ2-7, with a weak D call TRBD1 (6 bases). Germline V gene lookup returns CDR1 SGHVS and CDR2 FNYEAQ. The V end was cut by 5 bases, the J end by 6 bases, with 17 bases between. This CDR3 spans 14 amino acids.

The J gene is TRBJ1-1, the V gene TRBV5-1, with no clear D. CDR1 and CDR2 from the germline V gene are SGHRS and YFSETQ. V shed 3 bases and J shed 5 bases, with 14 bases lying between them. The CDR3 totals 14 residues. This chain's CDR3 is CASSSIQTATEAFF. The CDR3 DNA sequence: TGCGCCAGCAGCTCAATACAGACGGCGACTGAAGCTTTCTTT.

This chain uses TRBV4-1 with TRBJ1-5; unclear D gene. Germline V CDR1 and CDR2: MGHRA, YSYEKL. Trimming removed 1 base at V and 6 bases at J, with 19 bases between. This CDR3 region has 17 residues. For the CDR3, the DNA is TGCGCCAGCAGCCAAGGGCACGGGTCATCCCTCGGTCAGCCCCAGCATTTT. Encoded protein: CASSQGHGSSLGQPQHF.

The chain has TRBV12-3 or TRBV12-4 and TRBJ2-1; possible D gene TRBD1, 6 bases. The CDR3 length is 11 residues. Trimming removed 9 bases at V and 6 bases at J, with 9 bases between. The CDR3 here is CASQGTNEQFF. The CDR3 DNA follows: TGTGCCAGTCAGGGGACCAATGAGCAGTTCTTC.